The 16 T cell receptor beta chains below come from one sample, sequenced in a study of blood T cell repertoires in COVID-19. TCRdb's copy holds only in-frame clones and misses some; the assay was immunoSEQ multiplex PCR. The table has over 250,000 clones, roughly 86% seen once. Sequenced material: peripheral blood. These receptors came from a man between 40 and 49 years old who had recovered from COVID-19.

This chain uses TRBV5-1 with TRBJ1-1; 8 bases match TRBD1. The V segment lost 0 bases and the J segment 11 bases; nucleotides outside the gene matches: 3. The germline V gene has CDR1 SGHRS and CDR2 YFSETQ. The CDR3 spans 12 residues. The CDR3 sequence: CASSLVGQEAFF. The DNA of the CDR3 is TGCGCCAGCAGCTTGGTGGGACAGGAGGCTTTCTTT.

CDR3 protein: CASSLDKVLAGAPETQYF. The CDR3 nucleotides are TGTGCCAGCAGCTTAGATAAGGTTCTAGCGGGAGCCCCGGAGACCCAGTACTTC. The chain employs TRBV11-2 and TRBJ2-5, with 10 bases identical to TRBD2. The CDR3 contains 18 residues. Unmatched junction bases numbered 12, after V lost 0 bases and J lost 5 bases. Germline V lookup: CDR1 SGHAT, CDR2 FQNNGV.

The chain carries TRBV4-3 and TRBJ1-2; perhaps TRBD1 as D (5 bases). The CDR3 spans 14 residues. The germline V gene encodes CDR1 LGHNA and CDR2 YSLEER. Trimming stripped 3 bases from V and 2 bases from J, with 10 bases between. CDR3 in DNA: TGCGCCAGCAGCCAGCAAGGGGTGAACTATGGCTACACCTTC. Encoded protein: CASSQQGVNYGYTF.

The V and J genes are TRBV7-2 and TRBJ2-3; D unclear. CDR1 SGHTA and CDR2 FQGNSA come from the germline V gene. The V end lost 5 bases, the J end lost 0 bases, and 12 bases lay between the germline ends. This CDR3 contains 15 residues. The CDR3 region has the DNA TGTGCCAGCAGCCAAACTCGAGCTAGCACAGATACGCAGTATTTT. Translated, it gives CASSQTRASTDTQYF.

The chain carries TRBV5-1 and TRBJ2-1; TRBD2 agrees at 12 bases. The CDR3 runs to 13 residues. CDR1 is SGHRS, CDR2 YFSETQ, per germline. V was pared by 1 base and J by 10 bases, with 0 bases of the junction left unmatched. The CDR3 region is CASSLTSGGEQFF. DNA for the CDR3: TGCGCCAGCAGCTTGACTAGCGGGGGGGAGCAGTTCTTC.

CDR3: CATAPGQKSSYNEQFF. CDR3 coding DNA: TGTGCCACCGCCCCGGGACAAAAGAGCTCCTACAATGAGCAGTTCTTC. The genes are TRBV24-1 and TRBJ2-1, with D possibly TRBD1 on 6 matching bases. The length of the CDR3 is 16 residues. In germline, CDR1 is KGHDR, CDR2 SFDVKD. Trimming took off 9 bases at V and 0 bases at J, with 17 bases between the two ends.

This clone was seen more than once but under ten times. The chain is built from TRBV5-6 and TRBJ2-3, with D possibly TRBD2 on 5 matching bases. The V gene lost 5 bases and the J gene lost 0 bases, with 16 bases spanning the gap. CDR3 length: 16 residues. Germline V lookup: CDR1 SGHDT, CDR2 YYEEEE. The CDR3 sequence is CASSPPGRVSTDTQYF. The CDR3 DNA reads as TGTGCCAGCAGTCCGCCCGGGCGGGTTAGCACAGATACGCAGTATTTT.

The chain combines TRBV5-8 with TRBJ1-1, with D perhaps matching TRBD1 (6 bases). The CDR3 loop spans 17 amino acids. Deletions cut 4 bases from V and 1 base from J, with 20 bases between. Germline V gene sequence: CDR1 SGHTS, CDR2 YDEGEE. The CDR3 coding sequence is TGTGCCAGCAGCCGAGGTCTTGGGACAACGCCGAACACTGAAGCTTTCTTT. This encodes CASSRGLGTTPNTEAFF.

A single count supports this clone. V and J are TRBV15 and TRBJ2-4, with 12 bases aligning to TRBD1. With 0 bases clipped from V and 9 bases from J, the junction kept 9 bases outside the gene matches. The CDR3 sequence is 17 residues long. Germline V lookup: CDR1 LNHNV, CDR2 YYDKDF (reference sequence). CDR3: CATSRDRGTGGTGIQYF. The CDR3 DNA follows: TGTGCCACCAGCAGAGATCGGGGGACAGGGGGCACTGGCATTCAGTACTTC.

This chain uses TRBV9 with TRBJ2-1; TRBD2 might be the D (7 bases). CDR3 length: 15 residues. Looked up from germline, CDR1 is SGDLS and CDR2 is YYNGEE. Deletions cut 0 bases from V and 7 bases from J, with 14 bases between. CDR3 protein: CASSVDGGRRNEQFF. In DNA, the CDR3 is TGTGCCAGCAGCGTAGACGGGGGGCGCCGGAATGAGCAGTTCTTC.

The chain is built from TRBV3-1 (or the pseudogene TRBV3-2) and TRBJ2-7, with 10 bases aligning to TRBD2. With 4 bases clipped from V and 4 bases from J, the junction kept 13 bases outside the gene matches. The CDR3 runs to 17 residues. Per the germline V gene, CDR1 is LGHDT and CDR2 is YNNKEL (reference sequence). The CDR3 here is CASSPWPSSGGQYEQYF. The CDR3 nucleotides are TGTGCCAGCAGCCCCTGGCCGTCTAGCGGGGGACAATACGAGCAGTACTTC.

This clone was counted only a few times. V usage is TRBV5-5 and J usage is TRBJ1-3; no reliable D call. The CDR3 covers 14 residues. CDR1 and CDR2 (germline): SGHKS, YYEKEE (reference sequence). The V end was cut by 0 bases, the J end by 0 bases, with 4 bases between. The CDR3 protein is CASSLDYSGNTIYF. The CDR3 DNA reads as TGTGCCAGCAGCTTGGATTACTCTGGAAACACCATATATTTT.

The gene calls are TRBV6-2 or TRBV6-3 and TRBJ1-6; D is ambiguous. The CDR3 length is 15 residues. V was pared by 0 bases and J by 7 bases, with 10 bases between. CDR1 MNHEY and CDR2 SVGEGT come from the germline V gene. The CDR3 coding sequence is TGTGCCAGCAGTTACTCTCCGGTCCCAAATTCACCCCTCCACTTT. Protein: CASSYSPVPNSPLHF.

This rearrangement joins TRBV29-1 to TRBJ1-2, with TRBD1 matching over 10 bases. V lost 4 bases, J lost 4 bases, and 9 bases stayed unmatched. Germline V gene lookup returns CDR1 SQVTM and CDR2 ANQGSEA. The CDR3 runs to 15 residues. The CDR3 reads CSVALPGQGIYGYTF. CDR3 sequence (DNA): TGCAGCGTTGCCCTGCCGGGACAGGGGATCTATGGCTACACCTTC.

The rearrangement uses TRBV30 and TRBJ2-7; 7 bases map to TRBD1. Germline V gene data show CDR1 as GTSNPN and CDR2 as SVGIG (reference sequence). Losses at the gene ends were 2 bases for V and 12 bases for J; bases not matched to a gene: 7. The CDR3 totals 11 residues. CDR3 amino acids: CAWSPDRVPYF. The CDR3 DNA follows: TGTGCCTGGAGTCCTGACAGGGTTCCGTACTTC.

The genes are TRBV5-8 and TRBJ2-1, with 9 bases lining up with TRBD2. Germline trimming cut 6 bases from V and 0 bases from J; bases unmatched to any gene: 16. In germline, CDR1 is SGHTS, CDR2 YDEGEE. The length of the CDR3 is 19 residues. CDR3 sequence: CASTQQVAGGLRSYNEQFF. The CDR3 DNA reads TGTGCCAGCACCCAACAGGTGGCGGGAGGGCTCCGCTCCTACAATGAGCAGTTCTTC.